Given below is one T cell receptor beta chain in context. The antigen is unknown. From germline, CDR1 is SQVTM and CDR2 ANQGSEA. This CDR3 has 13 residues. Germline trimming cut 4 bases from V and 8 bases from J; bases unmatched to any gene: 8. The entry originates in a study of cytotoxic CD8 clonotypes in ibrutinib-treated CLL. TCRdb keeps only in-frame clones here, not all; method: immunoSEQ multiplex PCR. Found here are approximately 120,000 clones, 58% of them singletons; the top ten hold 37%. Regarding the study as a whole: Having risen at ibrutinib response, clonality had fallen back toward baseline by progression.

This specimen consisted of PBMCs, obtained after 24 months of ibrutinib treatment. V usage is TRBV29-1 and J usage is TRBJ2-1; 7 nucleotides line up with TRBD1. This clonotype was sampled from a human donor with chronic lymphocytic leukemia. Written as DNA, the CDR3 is TGCAGCGTTGGTGACGACAGGGCCTATGAGCAGTTCTTC. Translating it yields CSVGDDRAYEQFF.